The 26 T cell receptor beta chains below all came from one sample that was sequenced in a study of beta chain features in type 1 diabetes. Expressed TCRB transcripts were sequenced, since all the RNA that had been isolated was reverse transcribed. Sequencing used immunoSEQ multiplex PCR; TCRdb keeps in-frame clones, though not all of them. The sample lists under 250,000 clones, 12% to 15% occurring once. The sample comprised naive CD4+ T cells from blood. The receptors derive from a woman in her 40s in good health.

The V gene is TRBV29-1, the J gene TRBJ1-5; TRBD1 aligns across 9 bases. The CDR3 runs 14 residues. Losses at the gene ends were 6 bases for V and 1 base for J; bases not matched to a gene: 4. Per germline, CDR1 SQVTM and CDR2 ANQGSEA. DNA for the CDR3: TGCAGCGTCGAGACAGGGGGAAGCAATCAGCCCCAGCATTTT. Protein: CSVETGGSNQPQHF.

J is TRBJ1-2 and V is TRBV29-1; D not certain. The V gene lost 2 bases and the J gene lost 6 bases, with 10 bases spanning the gap. This CDR3 contains 12 residues. The germline V gene has CDR1 SQVTM and CDR2 ANQGSEA. CDR3 residues: CSVERVMDGYTF. DNA of the CDR3: TGCAGCGTTGAAAGAGTTATGGATGGCTACACCTTC.

The J gene is TRBJ1-5, the V gene TRBV6-1; D may be TRBD1 (5 bases). The V and J ends lost 7 bases and 4 bases respectively, with 14 bases between them. This CDR3 has 14 residues. In germline, CDR1 is MNHNS, CDR2 SASEGT. CDR3 amino acids: CASTWPGLNQPQHF. DNA for the CDR3: TGTGCCAGCACCTGGCCGGGACTAAATCAGCCCCAGCATTTT.

This clone was seen only a few times. V gene TRBV7-9 combines with J gene TRBJ2-7, with a tentative D call TRBD1 (6 bases). Germline CDR1 SEHNR, CDR2 FQNEAQ (reference sequence). V was trimmed by 5 bases and J by 5 bases, leaving 16 bases between them. The CDR3 consists of 14 residues. The CDR3 DNA is TGTGCCAGCAGCCGCGGACAGTCCGGGAACGAGCAGTACTTC. This codes for CASSRGQSGNEQYF.

This clone has a count of ten or more. This rearrangement joins TRBV7-9 to TRBJ2-1; 7 positions agree with TRBD2. Germline values: CDR1 SEHNR, CDR2 FQNEAQ (reference sequence). The CDR3 consists of 14 residues. The V gene end was trimmed by 1 base and the J gene end by 5 bases; junction bases not matched to a gene: 2. This CDR3 is CASSLEAGNNEQFF. CDR3 DNA: TGTGCCAGCAGCTTAGAAGCGGGGAACAATGAGCAGTTCTTC.

This clone came up a few times. This sequence joins TRBV10-3 and TRBJ1-6; D is possibly TRBD1 (6 bases). CDR1 and CDR2 from the germline V gene are ENHRY and SYGVKD. The CDR3 covers 12 residues. Trimming cost V 5 bases and J 8 bases, with 7 bases left between them. CDR3 sequence (DNA): TGTGCCATCAGTTCAGGGGATTCACCCCTCCACTTT. Translation: CAISSGDSPLHF.

The chain uses TRBV19 and TRBJ2-7, with TRBD2 matching over 9 bases. Germline loops: CDR1 LNHDA, CDR2 SQIVND (reference sequence). After removal of 3 bases from V and 3 bases from J, the junction contained 6 bases not matched to a gene. The CDR3 has 15 amino acids. This CDR3 reads CASSILPSGVYEQYF. DNA for the CDR3: TGTGCCAGTAGTATTTTGCCTAGCGGGGTCTACGAGCAGTACTTC.

The chain is built from TRBV28 and TRBJ2-7, with D unclear. The CDR3 extends over 16 amino acids. Trimming removed 3 bases at V and 1 base at J, with 16 bases between. Germline CDR1 MDHEN, CDR2 SYDVKM. The CDR3 is CASSLTGSRFSYEQYF. CDR3 coding DNA: TGTGCCAGCAGTTTGACCGGGTCCCGATTTTCCTACGAGCAGTACTTC. The full variable domain, completed using reference TRBV28 and TRBJ2-7, is DVKVTQSSRYLVKRTGEKVFLECVQDMDHENMFWYRQDPGLGLRLIYFSYDVKMKEKGDIPEGYSVSREKKERFSLILESASTNQTSMYLCASSLTGSRFSYEQYFGPGTRLTVT.

The sample holds a few counts of this clone. J is TRBJ1-5 and V is TRBV7-2, with 8 positions matching TRBD1. CDR3 size: 15 residues. Germline CDR1 reads SGHTA; CDR2 reads FQGNSA. V was clipped by 5 bases and J by 4 bases; unmatched bases: 7. CDR3 region: CASSTRQGPNQPQHF. The CDR3 DNA reads TGTGCCAGCAGCACCCGACAGGGGCCTAATCAGCCCCAGCATTTT.

This clone was recorded a few times. This chain links TRBV10-3 with TRBJ2-2; perhaps TRBD1 as D (6 bases). V shed 6 bases and J shed 2 bases, with 10 bases lying between them. CDR1 and CDR2 from the germline V gene are ENHRY and SYGVKD. The CDR3 spans 14 residues. The chain's CDR3 is CAIRGTLNTGELFF. CDR3 DNA: TGTGCCATCAGAGGGACACTTAACACCGGGGAGCTGTTTTTT.

V usage is TRBV6-1 and J usage is TRBJ2-1, with D possibly TRBD2 on 7 matching bases. Germline CDR1 is MNHNS and CDR2 is SASEGT. Trimming cost V 4 bases and J 1 base, with 11 bases left between them. The CDR3 totals 15 residues. CDR3 in DNA: TGTGCCAGCAGTGCCGCGGGGGCTTCCTACAATGAGCAGTTCTTC. Its protein product is CASSAAGASYNEQFF.

This clone was detected only a few times. CDR3 sequence reads: CASSHSGGTYEQFF. Written as DNA, the CDR3 is TGTGCCAGCAGCCACAGCGGGGGCACCTATGAGCAGTTCTTC. This chain joins TRBV6-5 and TRBJ2-1; TRBD2 matches at 8 bases. The CDR3 contains 14 residues. CDR1 and CDR2 (germline): MNHEY, SVGAGI. After removal of 6 bases from V and 8 bases from J, the junction contained 9 bases not matched to a gene.

This clone was seen only a few times. This rearrangement joins TRBV7-9 to TRBJ1-5; no firm D call. The CDR3 consists of 12 residues. Germline V lookup: CDR1 SEHNR, CDR2 FQNEAQ (reference sequence). V dropped 5 bases and J dropped 4 bases, with 6 bases sitting between them. CDR3 sequence reads: CASSPLNQPQHF. The CDR3 DNA reads TGTGCCAGCAGCCCCCTTAATCAGCCCCAGCATTTT. Looking up the rest from reference TRBV7-9 and TRBJ1-5 gives the full variable domain: DTGVSQNPRHKITKRGQNVTFRCDPISEHNRLYWYRQTLGQGPEFLTYFQNEAQLEKSRLLSDRFSAERPKGSFSTLEIQRTEQGDSAMYLCASSPLNQPQHFGDGTRLSIL.

This clone was picked up a small number of times. The chain is built from TRBV18 and TRBJ2-4; TRBD1 aligns across 8 bases. After removal of 4 bases from V and 0 bases from J, the junction contained 8 bases not matched to a gene. Germline assignment: CDR1 KGHSH and CDR2 LQKENI. The CDR3 sequence is 17 residues long. DNA of the CDR3: TGTGCCAGCTCACTCCTTGACAGGGGCCGAGCCAAAAACATTCAGTACTTC. This gives the protein CASSLLDRGRAKNIQYF.

This chain joins TRBV7-8 and TRBJ2-7; D remains ambiguous. The CDR3 sequence is 12 residues long. CDR1 is SGHVS and CDR2 is FQNEAQ in the germline V gene. V lost 3 bases, J lost 1 base, and 4 bases lay in between. The CDR3 sequence: CASSFKSYEQYF. The CDR3, as DNA: TGTGCCAGCAGCTTCAAATCCTACGAGCAGTACTTC. Filled out from reference TRBV7-8 and TRBJ2-7, the complete variable domain reads GAGVSQSPRYKVAKRGQDVALRCDPISGHVSLFWYQQALGQGPEFLTYFQNEAQLDKSGLPSDRFFAERPEGSVSTLKIQRTQQEDSAVYLCASSFKSYEQYFGPGTRLTVT.

This clone has more than one count but fewer than ten. The chain is built from TRBV4-1 and TRBJ1-2; no reliable D call. The CDR3 contains 13 residues. CDR1 and CDR2 (germline): MGHRA, YSYEKL. Trimming left V 0 bases short and J 8 bases short, with 10 bases between. The CDR3 sequence: CASSQDYPEGYTF. CDR3 nucleotides: TGCGCCAGCAGCCAAGATTATCCCGAGGGCTACACCTTC.

V usage is TRBV5-1 and J usage is TRBJ1-2, with D possibly being TRBD1 (5 bases). The CDR3 covers 14 residues. Germline V gene data show CDR1 as SGHRS and CDR2 as YFSETQ. V dropped 2 bases and J dropped 0 bases, with 8 bases sitting between them. CDR3 bases: TGCGCCAGCAGCTTCCAGGGATCTAACTATGGCTACACCTTC. This sequence encodes CASSFQGSNYGYTF.

The CDR3 coding sequence is TGTGCCAGCAGTCAAGGACAGGGGGCGGTCGGCTACACCTTC. This translates into CASSQGQGAVGYTF. The chain couples TRBV2 to TRBJ1-2, with 11 bases lining up with TRBD1. Per the germline V gene, CDR1 is SNHLY and CDR2 is FYNNEI. V shed 5 bases and J 8 bases; nucleotides not matched to a gene: 7. The CDR3 is 14 amino acids.

This chain links TRBV4-1 with TRBJ1-2; 7 bases map to TRBD1. CDR1 MGHRA and CDR2 YSYEKL come from the germline V gene. After removal of 2 bases from V and 2 bases from J, the junction contained 8 bases not matched to a gene. The CDR3 totals 16 residues. As DNA, the CDR3 is TGCGCCAGCAGCCAATCTACCGACAGGGCGAACTATGGCTACACCTTC. Encoded protein: CASSQSTDRANYGYTF.

The V gene is TRBV7-2, the J gene TRBJ1-5, with TRBD1 as a possible D gene (5 bases). The germline V gene encodes CDR1 SGHTA and CDR2 FQGNSA. The CDR3 has 15 amino acids. V gave up 0 bases and J gave up 2 bases, with 8 bases separating them. The CDR3 region is CASSLAWGGNQPQHF. The CDR3 DNA is TGTGCCAGCAGCTTAGCCTGGGGGGGCAATCAGCCCCAGCATTTT.

The table lists this clone with a count of one. The rearrangement joins TRBV7-6 to TRBJ2-3; D not resolved. The CDR3 sequence is 13 residues long. Deletions cut 5 bases from V and 5 bases from J, with 11 bases between. Germline CDR1 is SGHVS and CDR2 is FNYEAQ. The CDR3 loop reads CASSTRGGDTQYF. The CDR3 nucleotides read TGTGCCAGCAGCACAAGAGGTGGAGATACGCAGTATTTT.

This clone was found a few times. The identical CDR3 is also encoded by other nucleotide sequences in the sample. This chain links TRBV18 with TRBJ2-5; 7 bases fit TRBD1. The J segment lost 2 bases and the V segment lost 3 bases, leaving 3 bases of the junction unmatched. The germline gives CDR1 KGHSH, CDR2 LQKENI. The CDR3 is 14 residues long. The CDR3 bases are TGTGCCAGCTCACCGCTGGACAGGCAAGAGACCCAGTACTTC. As protein: CASSPLDRQETQYF.

In this sample, this clone turned up a few times. The rearrangement uses TRBV7-8 and TRBJ1-2, with 11 nucleotides matching TRBD1. Looked up from germline, CDR1 is SGHVS and CDR2 is FQNEAQ. CDR3 length equals 19 residues. V dropped 5 bases and J dropped 3; count of bases not matched to a gene: 17. CDR3 sequence: CASSHPPAGQGAYDYGYTF. The CDR3 DNA reads TGTGCCAGCAGCCACCCCCCGGCTGGACAGGGGGCTTATGACTATGGCTACACCTTC.

This clone has a handful of counts. V usage is TRBV2 and J usage is TRBJ2-2; D is ambiguous. CDR3 length equals 13 residues. CDR1 and CDR2 (germline): SNHLY, FYNNEI. Trimming stripped 6 bases from V and 5 bases from J, with 10 bases between. The CDR3 DNA follows: TGTGCCAGCAGGATAACAGAAACCGGGGAGCTGTTTTTT. This codes for CASRITETGELFF.

This chain joins TRBV27 and TRBJ2-6; D is unclear. The germline gives CDR1 MNHEY, CDR2 SMNVEV (reference sequence). V lost 4 bases and J lost 0, with 4 bases in between. The CDR3 consists of 14 residues. CDR3 loop: CASSSFSGANVLTF. The CDR3 region has the DNA TGTGCCAGCAGTTCCTTCTCTGGGGCCAACGTCCTGACTTTC.

This clone occurred a few times. This sequence joins TRBV27 and TRBJ1-1; maybe TRBD1 (6 bases). V dropped 8 bases and J dropped 5 bases, with 21 bases sitting between them. This CDR3 has 15 amino acids. Germline V lookup: CDR1 MNHEY, CDR2 SMNVEV (reference sequence). The CDR3 bases are TGTGCCAGCTATTTTGATGGGGGCGGGAGGACTGAAGCTTTCTTT. Translating it yields CASYFDGGGRTEAFF.